Sequencing of this TCR beta chain was carried out in a study of control samples from healthy donors and cancer patients. Assay used: immunoSEQ multiplex PCR; TCRdb lists only in-frame clones, some missing. Of some 80,000 clones listed, about 92% are singletons. CDR1 and CDR2 (germline): SEHNR, FQNEAQ (reference sequence). V was cut by 2 bases and J by 8 bases, with 16 bases left in between. The CDR3 is made up of 15 amino acids. Material: blood. The receptor was isolated from a woman aged 60-75 years in good health. The chain carries TRBV7-9 and TRBJ2-1; TRBD1 or TRBD2 may be the D gene (6 bases each). The CDR3 nucleotides read TGTGCCAGCAGCTTAATCCGTTCGGGGGCCCATGAGCAGTTCTTC. Translating it yields CASSLIRSGAHEQFF.